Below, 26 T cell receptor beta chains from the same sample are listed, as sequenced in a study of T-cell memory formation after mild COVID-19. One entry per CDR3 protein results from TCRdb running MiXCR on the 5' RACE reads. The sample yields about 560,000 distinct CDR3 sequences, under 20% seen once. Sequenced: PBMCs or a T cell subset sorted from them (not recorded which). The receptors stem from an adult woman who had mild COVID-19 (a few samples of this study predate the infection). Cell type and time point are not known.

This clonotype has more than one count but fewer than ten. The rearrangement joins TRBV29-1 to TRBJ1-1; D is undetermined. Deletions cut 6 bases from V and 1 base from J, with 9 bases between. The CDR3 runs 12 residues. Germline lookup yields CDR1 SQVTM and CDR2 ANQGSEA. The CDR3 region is CSVREPNTEAFF. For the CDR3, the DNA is TGCAGCGTGCGGGAGCCGAACACTGAAGCTTTCTTT.

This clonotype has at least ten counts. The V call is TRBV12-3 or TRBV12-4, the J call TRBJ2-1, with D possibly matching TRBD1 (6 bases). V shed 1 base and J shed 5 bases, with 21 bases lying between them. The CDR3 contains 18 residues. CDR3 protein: CASSLVGGHTYRDNEQFF. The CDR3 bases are TGTGCCAGCAGTTTAGTAGGGGGACACACATATCGGGACAATGAGCAGTTCTTC.

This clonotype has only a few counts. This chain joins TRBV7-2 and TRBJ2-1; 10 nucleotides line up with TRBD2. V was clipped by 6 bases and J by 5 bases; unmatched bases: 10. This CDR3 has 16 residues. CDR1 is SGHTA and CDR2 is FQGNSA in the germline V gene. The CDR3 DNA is TGTGCCAGCAGGCAAGCGGGAGGGCCTCGAGACAATGAGCAGTTCTTC. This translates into CASRQAGGPRDNEQFF.

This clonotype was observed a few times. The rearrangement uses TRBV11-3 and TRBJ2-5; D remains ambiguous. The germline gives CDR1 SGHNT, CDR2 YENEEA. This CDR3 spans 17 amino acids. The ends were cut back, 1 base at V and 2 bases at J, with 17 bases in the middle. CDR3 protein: CASSLVLALGIQETQYF. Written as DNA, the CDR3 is TGTGCCAGCAGCTTAGTCTTGGCGTTAGGGATTCAAGAGACCCAGTACTTC.

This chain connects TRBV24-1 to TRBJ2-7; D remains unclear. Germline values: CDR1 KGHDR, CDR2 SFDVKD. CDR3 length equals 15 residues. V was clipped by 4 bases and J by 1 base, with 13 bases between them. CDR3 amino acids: CATSDGRSLSYEQYF. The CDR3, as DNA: TGTGCCACCAGTGACGGACGAAGCCTATCCTACGAGCAGTACTTC.

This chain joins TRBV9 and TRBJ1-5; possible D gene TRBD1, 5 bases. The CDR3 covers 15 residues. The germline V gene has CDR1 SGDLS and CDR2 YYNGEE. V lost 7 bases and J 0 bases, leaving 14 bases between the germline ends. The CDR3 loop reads CASPHRQNSNQPQHF. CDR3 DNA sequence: TGTGCCAGCCCCCACAGGCAGAATAGCAATCAGCCCCAGCATTTT.

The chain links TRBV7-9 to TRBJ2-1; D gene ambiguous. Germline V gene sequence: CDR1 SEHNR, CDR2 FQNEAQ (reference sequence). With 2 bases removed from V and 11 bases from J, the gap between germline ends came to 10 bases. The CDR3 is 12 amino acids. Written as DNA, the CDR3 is TGTGCCAGCAGCTTAAGTCCCCTGAAGCAGTTCTTC. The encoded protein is CASSLSPLKQFF.

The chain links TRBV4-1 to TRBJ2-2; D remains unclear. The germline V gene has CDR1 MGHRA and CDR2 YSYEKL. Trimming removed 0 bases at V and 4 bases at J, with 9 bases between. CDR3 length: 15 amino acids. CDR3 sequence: CASSQDPRLTGELFF. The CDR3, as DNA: TGCGCCAGCAGCCAAGATCCTAGGCTCACCGGGGAGCTGTTTTTT.

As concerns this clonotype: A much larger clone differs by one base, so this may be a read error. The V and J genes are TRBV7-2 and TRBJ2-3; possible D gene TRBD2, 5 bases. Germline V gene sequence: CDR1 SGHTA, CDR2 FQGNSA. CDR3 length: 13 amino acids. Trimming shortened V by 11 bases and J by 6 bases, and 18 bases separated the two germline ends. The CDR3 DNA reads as TGTGCCGCGCAGCGGTTAATAGGGGATACGCAGTATTTT. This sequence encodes CAAQRLIGDTQYF.

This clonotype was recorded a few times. The CDR3 DNA follows: TGCAGTGCTAGCGGGGGGCCAAGAATGAACAATGAGCAGTTCTTC. This gives the protein CSASGGPRMNNEQFF. This chain links TRBV20-1 with TRBJ2-1, with D possibly matching TRBD2 (7 bases). This CDR3 has 15 amino acids. Germline loops: CDR1 DFQATT, CDR2 SNEGSKA (reference sequence). Trimming removed 3 bases from V and 5 bases from J, with 17 bases in between.

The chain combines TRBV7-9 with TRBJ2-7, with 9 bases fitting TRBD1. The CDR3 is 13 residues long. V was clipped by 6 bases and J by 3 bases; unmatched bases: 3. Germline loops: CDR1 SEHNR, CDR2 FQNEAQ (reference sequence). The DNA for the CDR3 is TGTGCCAGCAGATTGGACAGGGGCTACGAGCAGTACTTC. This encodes CASRLDRGYEQYF.

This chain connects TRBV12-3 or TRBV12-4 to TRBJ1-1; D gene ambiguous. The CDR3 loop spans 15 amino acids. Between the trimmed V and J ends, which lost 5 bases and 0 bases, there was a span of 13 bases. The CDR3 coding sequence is TGTGCCAGCAGTCCCCAACAGCCTCTGAACACTGAAGCTTTCTTT. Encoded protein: CASSPQQPLNTEAFF.

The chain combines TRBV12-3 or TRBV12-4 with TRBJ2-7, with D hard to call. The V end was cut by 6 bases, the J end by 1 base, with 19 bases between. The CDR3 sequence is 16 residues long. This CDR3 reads CASSPLSNSLSYEQYF. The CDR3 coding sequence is TGTGCCAGCAGCCCGTTGAGCAACAGTTTATCCTACGAGCAGTACTTC.

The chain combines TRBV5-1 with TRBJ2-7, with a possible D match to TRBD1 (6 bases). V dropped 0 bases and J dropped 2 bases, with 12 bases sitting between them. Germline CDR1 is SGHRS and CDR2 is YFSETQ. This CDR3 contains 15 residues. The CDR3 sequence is CASSLAAGEAYEQYF. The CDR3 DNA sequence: TGCGCCAGCAGCTTGGCGGCAGGGGAAGCCTACGAGCAGTACTTC. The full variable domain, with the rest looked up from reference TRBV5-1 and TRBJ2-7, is KAGVTQTPRYLIKTRGQQVTLSCSPISGHRSVSWYQQTPGQGLQFLFEYFSETQRNKGNFPGRFSGRQFSNSRSEMNVSTLELGDSALYLCASSLAAGEAYEQYFGPGTRLTVT.

DNA of the CDR3: TGTGCCAGCCATTCTACCCAAGGCACGGGTCAGCCCCAGCATTTT. This sequence encodes CASHSTQGTGQPQHF. J is TRBJ1-5 and V is TRBV27, with D hard to call. CDR3 length equals 15 residues. CDR1 and CDR2 from the germline V gene are MNHEY and SMNVEV (reference sequence). V shed 8 bases and J shed 6 bases, with 20 bases lying between them.

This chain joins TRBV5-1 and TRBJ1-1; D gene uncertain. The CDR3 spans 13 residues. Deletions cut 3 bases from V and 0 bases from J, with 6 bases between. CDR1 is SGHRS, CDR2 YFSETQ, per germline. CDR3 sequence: CASSSTLNTEAFF. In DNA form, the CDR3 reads TGCGCCAGCAGCTCCACACTGAACACTGAAGCTTTCTTT.

In nucleotides, the CDR3 is TGTGCCTGGAGTGTGGAGGGTGGTTGGTCACCCCTCCACTTT. This encodes CAWSVEGGWSPLHF. V is TRBV30 and J is TRBJ1-6; D unresolved. The CDR3 is made up of 14 amino acids. Trimming shortened V by 0 bases and J by 10 bases, and 13 bases separated the two germline ends. CDR1 is GTSNPN and CDR2 is SVGIG in the germline V gene (reference sequence).

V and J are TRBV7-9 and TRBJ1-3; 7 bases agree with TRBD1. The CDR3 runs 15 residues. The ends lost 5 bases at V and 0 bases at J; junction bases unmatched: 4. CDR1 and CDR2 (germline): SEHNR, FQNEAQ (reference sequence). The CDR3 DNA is TGTGCCAGCAGCCGACAGGGAGGCTCTGGAAACACCATATATTTT. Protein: CASSRQGGSGNTIYF.

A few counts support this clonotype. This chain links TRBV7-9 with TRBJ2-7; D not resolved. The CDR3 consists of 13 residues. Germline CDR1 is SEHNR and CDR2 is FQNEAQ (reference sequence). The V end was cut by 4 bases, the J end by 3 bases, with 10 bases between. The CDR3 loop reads CASSSGRLYEQYF. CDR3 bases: TGTGCCAGCAGCTCCGGACGGCTCTACGAGCAGTACTTC.

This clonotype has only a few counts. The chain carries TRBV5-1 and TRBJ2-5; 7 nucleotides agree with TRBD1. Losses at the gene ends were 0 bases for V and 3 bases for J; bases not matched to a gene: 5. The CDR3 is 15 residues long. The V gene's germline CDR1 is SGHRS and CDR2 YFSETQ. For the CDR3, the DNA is TGCGCCAGCAGCTTGGGAGGTGGGACAGAAGAGACCCAGTACTTC. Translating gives CASSLGGGTEETQYF.

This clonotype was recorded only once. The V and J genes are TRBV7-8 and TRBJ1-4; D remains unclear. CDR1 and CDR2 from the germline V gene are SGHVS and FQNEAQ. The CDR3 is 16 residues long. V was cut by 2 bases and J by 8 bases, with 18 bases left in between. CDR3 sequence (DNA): TGTGCCAGCAGCTTATGGAGGACGGCCAGATCCGAAAAACTGTTTTTT. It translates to CASSLWRTARSEKLFF.

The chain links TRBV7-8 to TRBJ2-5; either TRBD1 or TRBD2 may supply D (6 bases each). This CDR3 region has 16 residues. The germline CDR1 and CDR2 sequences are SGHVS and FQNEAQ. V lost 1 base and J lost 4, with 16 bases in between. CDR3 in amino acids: CASSLESGGRGETQYF. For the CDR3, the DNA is TGTGCCAGCAGCTTAGAAAGTGGGGGGCGCGGAGAGACCCAGTACTTC.

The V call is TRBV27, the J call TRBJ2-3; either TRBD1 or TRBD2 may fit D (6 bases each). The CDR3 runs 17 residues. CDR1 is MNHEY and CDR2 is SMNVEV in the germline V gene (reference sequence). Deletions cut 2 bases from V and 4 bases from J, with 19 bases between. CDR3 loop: CASSLPPQGGSSDTQYF. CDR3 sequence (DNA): TGTGCCAGCAGTTTACCCCCCCAAGGGGGGAGCTCAGATACGCAGTATTTT.

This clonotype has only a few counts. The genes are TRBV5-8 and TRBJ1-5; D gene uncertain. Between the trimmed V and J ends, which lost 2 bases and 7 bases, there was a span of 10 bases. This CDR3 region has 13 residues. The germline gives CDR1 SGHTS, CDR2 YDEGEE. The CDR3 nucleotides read TGTGCCAGCAGCTTACATGCGGACCAGCCCCAGCATTTT. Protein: CASSLHADQPQHF.

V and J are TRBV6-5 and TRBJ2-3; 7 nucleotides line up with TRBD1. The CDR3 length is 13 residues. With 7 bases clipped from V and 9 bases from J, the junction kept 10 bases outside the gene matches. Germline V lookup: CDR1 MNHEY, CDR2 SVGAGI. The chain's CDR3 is CASIGRGLSTQYF. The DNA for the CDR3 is TGTGCCAGCATCGGAAGGGGGCTGAGCACGCAGTATTTT.

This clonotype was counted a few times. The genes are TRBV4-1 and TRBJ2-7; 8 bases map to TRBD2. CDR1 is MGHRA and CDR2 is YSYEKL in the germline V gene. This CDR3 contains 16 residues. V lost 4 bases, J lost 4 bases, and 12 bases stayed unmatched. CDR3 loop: CASSLAGDRGGYEQYF. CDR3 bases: TGCGCCAGCAGCCTCGCCGGGGACCGGGGGGGGTACGAGCAGTACTTC.